This T cell receptor (beta chain) was recorded in a study of neurological immune-mediated disorders. Study-level findings and limits: Across subjects, expanded clones had no CDR3 amino acid sequences in common, pointing to private repertoires in all groups.

This clonotype was seen at least ten times. Its antigen is not identified. Per the germline V gene, CDR1 is MNHEY and CDR2 is SVGEGT. The CDR3 extends over 15 amino acids. With 6 bases clipped from V and 4 bases from J, the junction kept 5 bases outside the gene matches. Synthesis of cDNA was carried out by template-switch 5'RACE. The reaction used 10-nucleotide random UMIs. In TCRdb, the 5' RACE reads were re-called with MiXCR into one record per CDR3 protein. The data show some 68,000 distinct CDR3 sequences, 12% to 15% seen once. Time point given: longitudinal time-point 1 (baseline). Stored at -80 C, 2 million PBMCs were the source of the unsorted libraries.

J is TRBJ2-2 and V is TRBV6-2 or TRBV6-3; 10 bases are shared with TRBD2. Sequences were obtained from PBMCs. The origin of this receptor is a female donor with HTLV-1-associated myelopathy (HAM/TSP). CDR3 protein: CASRSGGAGTGELFF. The CDR3 DNA follows: TGTGCCAGCAGGAGCGGGGGGGCCGGCACCGGGGAGCTGTTTTTT.